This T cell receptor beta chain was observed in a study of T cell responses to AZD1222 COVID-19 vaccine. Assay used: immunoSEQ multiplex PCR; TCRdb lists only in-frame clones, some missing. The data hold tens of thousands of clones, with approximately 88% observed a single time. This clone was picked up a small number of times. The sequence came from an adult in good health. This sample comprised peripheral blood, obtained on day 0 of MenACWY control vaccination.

The CDR3, as DNA: TGTGCCAGTACCCAGGGGAGGAGCACTGAAGCTTTCTTT. Its translation: CASTQGRSTEAFF. V is TRBV19 and J is TRBJ1-1; TRBD1 might be the D (6 bases). There are 13 residues in the CDR3. Trimming removed 7 bases at V and 4 bases at J, with 13 bases between. The V gene's germline CDR1 is LNHDA and CDR2 SQIVND (reference sequence).